This section outlines one T cell receptor (beta chain) sequence together with its context. Its specificity is not known. PCR employed 60 Vbeta and 13 Jbeta primers. The method was immunoSEQ multiplex PCR; TCRdb's version includes in-frame clones alone and lacks a portion of them. The repertoire holds around 120,000 clones, with around 85% as singletons. This record comes from a study of cytomegalovirus exposure and HLA in healthy donors. General study results and limits: The authors considered a cluster of highly shared sequence variants likely to be a sequencing artifact. Trimming of TCR beta V- and J-genes showed a link, identified in a later analysis, to a missense DCLRE1C variant. A later analysis linked 16,951 TCR beta sequences to HLA alleles at 0.05 false discovery rate. Reports indicated that the classifier achieved high specificity and sensitivity in diagnosing cytomegalovirus status.

V was shortened by 3 bases and J by 4 bases, with 14 bases between the two germline ends. In germline, CDR1 is LGHNA, CDR2 YNFKEQ. This CDR3 region has 15 residues. V usage is TRBV4-2 and J usage is TRBJ2-3; no definite D call. The sequenced sample consisted of PBMCs. This sequence originates from a boy between 10 and 17 years old in good health and CMV-seronegative. CDR3 sequence reads: CASSQPSGLADTQYF. DNA of the CDR3: TGTGCCAGCAGCCAGCCCTCCGGTCTTGCAGATACGCAGTATTTT.